The rows below give T cell receptor beta chains drawn from one sample of a study of blood T cell repertoires in COVID-19. Generated by immunoSEQ multiplex PCR, the TCRdb table keeps only in-frame clones and is missing some. Seen here are 110,000 to 150,000 clones, nearly 90% observed once, and the top ten hold less than 2%. The specimen sequenced was peripheral blood. These receptor sequences come from a man in his 70s with acute or convalescent COVID-19. Each CDR3 is given with its conserved first and last residue. Clone size is not always given. Where it is, it says once, few, many or a class for expanded clones.

CDR3aa: CASKPDRAGNTIYF
j_gene: TRBJ1-3
abundance: -
v_gene: TRBV19

CDR3aa: CASSLYGGDTQYF
j_gene: TRBJ2-3
abundance: -
v_gene: TRBV13

CDR3aa: CATSRVKGPGQGQDTQYF
j_gene: TRBJ2-3
abundance: once
v_gene: TRBV15

CDR3aa: CASSASSDTQYF
j_gene: TRBJ2-3
abundance: -
v_gene: TRBV7-2

CDR3aa: CASSWGLGSSYEQYF
j_gene: TRBJ2-7
abundance: -
v_gene: TRBV5-5

CDR3aa: CSSRRGGAEGYTF
j_gene: TRBJ1-2
abundance: -
v_gene: TRBV29-1

CDR3aa: CASSRTSGRVETQYF
j_gene: TRBJ2-5
abundance: -
v_gene: TRBV27

CDR3aa: CASSQLSGFGQPQHF
j_gene: TRBJ1-5
abundance: -
v_gene: TRBV5-5

CDR3aa: CASGLVIGGRASYNEQFF
j_gene: TRBJ2-1
abundance: -
v_gene: TRBV12-5

CDR3aa: CASSLDTPSSYNEQFF
j_gene: TRBJ2-1
abundance: -
v_gene: TRBV7-2

CDR3aa: CASSLQGRETQYF
j_gene: TRBJ2-5
abundance: -
v_gene: TRBV6-5

CDR3aa: CASSIGAGVVDEQFF
j_gene: TRBJ2-1
abundance: once
v_gene: TRBV19

CDR3aa: CASSAGRGRRYQETQYF
j_gene: TRBJ2-5
abundance: -
v_gene: TRBV2

CDR3aa: CASSFLQGAEAFF
j_gene: TRBJ1-1
abundance: -
v_gene: TRBV12-3/TRBV12-4

CDR3aa: CASSQGAGVTDTQYF
j_gene: TRBJ2-3
abundance: -
v_gene: TRBV4-2

CDR3aa: CASSPQLLAGGPSEQYF
j_gene: TRBJ2-7
abundance: -
v_gene: TRBV7-2

CDR3aa: CASSLAPRGSYNEQFF
j_gene: TRBJ2-1
abundance: -
v_gene: TRBV5-1

CDR3aa: CASSHSGGREETQYF
j_gene: TRBJ2-5
abundance: -
v_gene: TRBV4-2

CDR3aa: CASRGTGPYEQYF
j_gene: TRBJ2-7
abundance: -
v_gene: TRBV12-3/TRBV12-4

CDR3aa: CASSPAQGRGAGTQYF
j_gene: TRBJ2-5
abundance: -
v_gene: TRBV5-1

CDR3aa: CATAKQNTGELFF
j_gene: TRBJ2-2
abundance: -
v_gene: TRBV7-2

CDR3aa: CASSKGIIGKGGSSYSGNTIYF
j_gene: TRBJ1-3
abundance: -
v_gene: TRBV21-1

CDR3aa: CASSQPTVPNEQFF
j_gene: TRBJ2-1
abundance: -
v_gene: TRBV3-1/TRBV3-2

CDR3aa: CASSPRMAGVNTGELFF
j_gene: TRBJ2-2
abundance: -
v_gene: TRBV18

CDR3aa: CASLPGGRGEAFF
j_gene: TRBJ1-1
abundance: -
v_gene: TRBV2

CDR3aa: CASSQDAGISYEQYF
j_gene: TRBJ2-7
abundance: -
v_gene: TRBV4-1

CDR3aa: CSASEGEVTNEKLFF
j_gene: TRBJ1-4
abundance: -
v_gene: TRBV20-1

CDR3aa: CAISPDRYSYEQYF
j_gene: TRBJ2-7
abundance: -
v_gene: TRBV10-3

CDR3aa: CASSRTGVGNTIYF
j_gene: TRBJ1-3
abundance: once
v_gene: TRBV19

CDR3aa: CASSQGLQQGTQYF
j_gene: TRBJ2-5
abundance: -
v_gene: TRBV3-1/TRBV3-2